The 21 T cell receptor beta chains below were found in one sample sequenced in a study of T cells in women clearing cervical HPV infection. Generated by immunoSEQ multiplex PCR, the TCRdb table keeps only in-frame clones and is missing some. This table lists about 22,000 clones. Specimen: blood buffy coat. The receptors were gathered from a woman aged 18 to 75 with a cervical HPV16 infection that either progressed to CIN3+ or cleared (not recorded which).

With respect to this clone: The missing CDR3 end, 3 residues past where the read stops, is filled in from the germline J gene. The chain has TRBV4-1 and TRBJ2-3; 7 bases match TRBD1. The germline gives CDR1 MGHRA, CDR2 YSYEKL. The CDR3 covers 15 residues. Trimming cost V 2 bases and J 0 bases; bases outside gene matches: 2. Here the CDR3 reads CASSQTGVSTDTQYF. The sequenced part of the CDR3 DNA is TGCGCCAGCAGCCAAACAGGGGTTAGCACAGATACG.

In regard to this clone: The read terminates 3 residues before the CDR3 end, so the remaining end is supplied by the germline J gene. The chain combines TRBV19 with TRBJ1-2, with a weak D call TRBD1 (5 bases). The CDR3 spans 13 residues. CDR1 is LNHDA and CDR2 is SQIVND in the germline V gene (reference sequence). The V end lost 9 bases, the J end lost 4 bases, and 15 bases lay between the germline ends. CDR3: CASERDGLYGYTF. Partial CDR3 DNA: TGTGCCAGCGAGCGGGACGGACTCTATGGC.

Concerning this clone itself: The CDR3 end falls 3 residues outside the read, so it is completed with the germline J gene. The gene calls are TRBV5-1 and TRBJ1-1; 10 bases line up with TRBD1. The CDR3 is 16 amino acids. Germline trimming cut 3 bases from V and 6 bases from J; bases unmatched to any gene: 11. In germline, CDR1 is SGHRS, CDR2 YFSETQ. The sequenced part of the CDR3 DNA is TGCGCCAGCAGCTCAAAAACAGGGGACAGGGGTTCTGAA. Its translation: CASSSKTGDRGSE. From start to end, the CDR3 is CASSSKTGDRGSEAFF.

To note about this clone: The read ends 3 residues early relative to the CDR3; the germline J gene fills the gap. The chain carries TRBV7-3 and TRBJ1-1, with D possibly TRBD1 on 6 matching bases. Trimming stripped 4 bases from V and 4 bases from J, with 13 bases between. The CDR3 extends over 14 amino acids. Germline V CDR1 and CDR2: SGHTA, FQGTGA. The covered CDR3 bases are TGTGCCAGCAGCTCCTTAGGGGGAGGCACTGAA. Its translation is CASSSLGGGTE. In full, the CDR3 reads CASSSLGGGTEAFF.

Here the CDR3 reads CAWTSGVSSYNEQFF. Incomplete CDR3 DNA: TGTGCCTGGACTAGCGGGGTAAGCTCCTACAATGAG. This chain connects TRBV30 to TRBJ2-1, with 9 bases that match TRBD2. The read terminates 3 residues before the CDR3 end, so the remaining end is supplied by the germline J gene. The CDR3 has 15 residues. Unmatched junction bases numbered 4, after V lost 4 bases and J lost 0 bases. CDR1 GTSNPN and CDR2 SVGIG come from the germline V gene (reference sequence).

Concerning this clone itself: The CDR3 end falls 3 residues outside the read, so it is completed with the germline J gene. The gene calls are TRBV5-8 and TRBJ1-2; TRBD1 agrees at 9 bases. The length of the CDR3 is 15 residues. Germline assignment: CDR1 SGHTS and CDR2 YDEGEE. The J segment lost 2 bases and the V segment lost 3 bases, leaving 5 bases of the junction unmatched. CDR3 protein: CASSSGQGWNYGYTF. The DNA read from the CDR3 is TGTGCCAGCAGCTCGGGACAGGGATGGAACTATGGC.

Concerning this clone itself: The read stops 3 residues short of the end of the CDR3; the missing end is completed from the germline J gene. The J gene is TRBJ2-7, the V gene TRBV20-1; D perhaps matches TRBD2 (6 bases). The germline CDR1 and CDR2 sequences are DFQATT and SNEGSKA (reference sequence). The length of the CDR3 is 14 residues. The ends were cut back, 6 bases at V and 0 bases at J, with 15 bases in the middle. The part of the CDR3 DNA that was read is TGCAGTGCCAGGCCGGGACTCTTCTCCTACGAG. Residues: CSARPGLFSYE. The full CDR3 reads CSARPGLFSYEQYF.

With respect to this clone: With the read ending 3 residues before the CDR3 end, the germline J gene is used to fill in that end. J is TRBJ1-2 and V is TRBV6-1, with D possibly TRBD1 on 5 matching bases. The CDR3 loop spans 15 amino acids. V was clipped by 4 bases and J by 4 bases, with 16 bases between them. Germline values: CDR1 MNHNS, CDR2 SASEGT. The part of the CDR3 DNA that was read is TGTGCCAGCAGTGTAGATCGACAGCAGGTCTATGGC. Amino acid sequence: CASSVDRQQVYG. The full CDR3 sequence reads CASSVDRQQVYGYTF.

In regard to this clone: The CDR3 is cut off 3 residues early in the read; its end comes from the germline J gene. This chain uses TRBV19 with TRBJ2-7; possibly TRBD1 for D (6 bases). Deletions cut 4 bases from V and 3 bases from J, with 16 bases between. The CDR3 length is 15 residues. CDR1 LNHDA and CDR2 SQIVND come from the germline V gene (reference sequence). CDR3 in amino acids: CASSKQGTRDYEQYF. The sequenced part of the CDR3 DNA is TGTGCCAGTAGTAAACAGGGTACCCGGGACTACGAG.

With respect to this clone: From the germline J gene comes the end of the CDR3, since the read stops 3 residues before it. This chain joins TRBV6-2 or TRBV6-3 and TRBJ2-2; D may match TRBD1 or TRBD2 (5 bases each). CDR1 and CDR2 from the germline V gene are MNHEY and SVGEGT. The CDR3 is made up of 15 amino acids. V lost 4 bases to trimming and J lost 4 bases, with 13 bases between them. The CDR3 bases that were read are TGTGCCAGCAGTTTACACAAGAGGGGCACCGGGGAG. Translating gives CASSLHKRGTGE. The entire CDR3 protein is CASSLHKRGTGELFF.

To note about this clone: The read finishes 3 residues shy of the CDR3 end, and the germline J gene is used to complete it. V gene TRBV7-3 combines with J gene TRBJ2-7; TRBD1 might be the D (6 bases). The CDR3 consists of 14 residues. Germline lookup yields CDR1 SGHTA and CDR2 FQGTGA. V lost 5 bases, J lost 2 bases, and 13 bases lay in between. The sequenced part of the CDR3 DNA is TGTGCCAGCAGCATGGATGCAGGGGCCTACGAG. Amino acid sequence: CASSMDAGAYE. The full CDR3 reads CASSMDAGAYEQYF.

The part of the CDR3 DNA that was read is TGTGCCAGCACCTATGCGGGGGGGTTACTCTACAATGAG. Protein product: CASTYAGGLLYNE. The full CDR3 protein is CASTYAGGLLYNEQFF. J is TRBJ2-1 and V is TRBV27, with 9 bases that match TRBD2. The sequence runs out 3 residues before the end of the CDR3; the remainder is reconstructed from the germline J gene. V gave up 7 bases and J gave up 3 bases; unmatched junction bases: 10. CDR1 and CDR2 from the germline V gene are MNHEY and SMNVEV (reference sequence). The CDR3 spans 16 residues.

In regard to this clone: The CDR3 extends 3 residues past the end of the read, so its final part is completed from the germline J gene. This rearrangement joins TRBV20-1 to TRBJ1-6; TRBD1 agrees at 7 bases. The CDR3 contains 15 residues. The J segment lost 8 bases and the V segment lost 2 bases, leaving 9 bases of the junction unmatched. Looked up from germline, CDR1 is DFQATT and CDR2 is SNEGSKA (reference sequence). The CDR3 reads CSARRQGVFDSPLHF. The CDR3 bases that were read are TGCAGTGCTAGAAGGCAGGGGGTTTTTGATTCACCC.

Remarks on this clone: Coverage ceases 3 residues before the CDR3 finishes, and the germline J gene fills in the end. The rearrangement uses TRBV19 and TRBJ2-7; TRBD1 agrees at 12 bases. The CDR3 covers 14 residues. The V gene's germline CDR1 is LNHDA and CDR2 SQIVND (reference sequence). The J segment lost 4 bases and the V segment lost 5 bases, leaving 3 bases of the junction unmatched. The sequenced part of the CDR3 DNA is TGTGCCAGTAGTCCGGGACAGGGGGCTTACGAG. Translated, it gives CASSPGQGAYE. The entire CDR3 reads CASSPGQGAYEQYF.

The sequenced CDR3 bases are TGTGCCAGCGGACTCTCCCCCAATCAGCCC. This codes for CASGLSPNQP. The full CDR3 sequence reads CASGLSPNQPQHF. The rearrangement uses TRBV2 and TRBJ1-5; D is ambiguous. The DNA ends 3 residues before the CDR3 does, and the rest of the CDR3 is filled in from the germline J gene. The CDR3 has 13 residues. Germline CDR1 reads SNHLY; CDR2 reads FYNNEI. V was shortened by 8 bases and J by 3 bases, with 11 bases between the two germline ends.

To note about this clone: Read coverage stops 3 residues before the CDR3 terminus; the germline J gene supplies the remainder. The V gene is TRBV2, the J gene TRBJ1-3; no clear D gene. Germline values: CDR1 SNHLY, CDR2 FYNNEI. The CDR3 runs 15 residues. V gave up 2 bases and J gave up 4 bases, with 12 bases separating them. Here the CDR3 reads CASSEPRFAGNTIYF. CDR3 bases read: TGTGCCAGCAGTGAACCCAGGTTCGCCGGAAACACC.

To note about this clone: The CDR3 extends 3 residues past the end of the read, so its final part is completed from the germline J gene. The gene calls are TRBV29-1 and TRBJ2-3; 7 nucleotides align to TRBD2. The ends lost 6 bases at V and 5 bases at J; junction bases unmatched: 11. The CDR3 is 14 amino acids. Germline CDR1 reads SQVTM; CDR2 reads ANQGSEA. CDR3 protein: CSVDHGGVGDTQYF. The CDR3 DNA, read in part, is TGCAGCGTCGACCATGGGGGGGTGGGAGATACG.

Notes on this clone: From the germline J gene comes the end of the CDR3, since the read stops 3 residues before it. This chain uses TRBV19 with TRBJ1-1; D is undetermined. The CDR3 spans 13 residues. Trimming cost V 3 bases and J 3 bases, with 8 bases left between them. Germline lookup yields CDR1 LNHDA and CDR2 SQIVND (reference sequence). CDR3 residues: CASSIYLHTEAFF. CDR3 bases read: TGTGCCAGTAGTATTTATCTACACACTGAA.

A word on this clone: The sequence runs out 3 residues before the end of the CDR3; the remainder is reconstructed from the germline J gene. The rearrangement joins TRBV10-3 to TRBJ1-4, with unresolved D. The length of the CDR3 is 13 residues. Germline values: CDR1 ENHRY, CDR2 SYGVKD. V was shortened by 3 bases and J by 8 bases, with 10 bases between the two germline ends. Incomplete CDR3 DNA: TGTGCCATCAGTGAAGGCCTCAACGAAAAA. It codes for CAISEGLNEK. The full CDR3 protein reads CAISEGLNEKLFF.

On this clone itself: The sequenced fragment ends 3 residues before the CDR3 boundary, so the rest is inferred from the germline J gene. This chain links TRBV7-2 with TRBJ2-7; 10 positions agree with TRBD2. CDR1 is SGHTA, CDR2 FQGNSA, per germline. This CDR3 has 15 amino acids. The ends lost 5 bases at V and 3 bases at J; junction bases unmatched: 7. Partial CDR3 DNA: TGTGCCAGCAGCCCCCGTGCTAGCGGGAGCTACGAG. This encodes CASSPRASGSYE. The CDR3, in full, reads CASSPRASGSYEQYF.

Concerning this clone: Read data end 3 residues before the CDR3 end; the end is taken from the germline J gene. The V gene is TRBV5-1, the J gene TRBJ2-7; D not resolved. The V gene's germline CDR1 is SGHRS and CDR2 YFSETQ. The CDR3 extends over 18 amino acids. Trimming took off 1 base at V and 0 bases at J, with 20 bases between the two ends. The CDR3 loop reads CASSLRARTTRSSYEQYF. CDR3 bases read: TGCGCCAGCAGCTTGCGTGCCAGAACCACAAGAAGCTCCTACGAG.